Each of the 22 T cell receptor beta chains below was sequenced from the same sample in a study of T cells in Graves' hyperthyroidism and ophthalmopathy. RNA transcripts provided the source from which TCR beta CDR3 regions were amplified. With the HTBI primer set, the TCR CDR3 went through a first round of RT-PCR. TCRdb recomputed calls from the multiplex PCR reads with MiXCR, one row per CDR3 protein. The sample yields around 420,000 distinct CDR3 sequences, 15% to 19% seen once. Sequencing used blood. Receptor source: a woman under 30 with Graves' hyperthyroidism.

In this sample, this clonotype turned up a few times. V and J are TRBV20-1 and TRBJ2-1, with unresolved D. The CDR3 length is 12 residues. Trimming cost V 3 bases and J 5 bases, with 8 bases left between them. CDR1 is DFQATT, CDR2 SNEGSKA, per germline (reference sequence). The CDR3 sequence is CSARRHHNEQFF. CDR3 bases: TGCAGTGCTAGGAGACATCACAATGAGCAGTTCTTC.

V gene TRBV6-6 combines with J gene TRBJ1-1; D is unclear. This CDR3 is 14 amino acids long. In germline, CDR1 is MNHNY, CDR2 SVGAGI (reference sequence). Trimming stripped 2 bases from V and 6 bases from J, with 13 bases between. The CDR3 nucleotides read TGTGCCAGCAGTTACGGAAAAGCAACCTCTGAAGCTTTCTTT. It codes for CASSYGKATSEAFF.

The chain couples TRBV4-1 to TRBJ1-4; D not certain. CDR1 is MGHRA and CDR2 is YSYEKL in the germline V gene. This CDR3 contains 15 residues. The V end was cut by 1 base, the J end by 4 bases, with 10 bases between. Written as DNA, the CDR3 is TGCGCCAGCAGCCAAGTTCTAGGAAGTAATGAAAAACTGTTTTTT. Its protein is CASSQVLGSNEKLFF.

The rearrangement joins TRBV18 to TRBJ2-7, with 9 bases aligning to TRBD2. Germline values: CDR1 KGHSH, CDR2 LQKENI. CDR3 length equals 15 residues. The J segment lost 2 bases and the V segment lost 4 bases, leaving 6 bases of the junction unmatched. In nucleotides, the CDR3 is TGTGCCAGCTCACTACGACTAGCGGCCACCTACGAGCAGTACTTC. Translating it yields CASSLRLAATYEQYF.

This clonotype appeared many times. This rearrangement joins TRBV13 to TRBJ2-3; the D gene is possibly TRBD2 (7 bases). Germline V gives CDR1 PRHDT, CDR2 FYEKMQ (reference sequence). The V end was cut by 5 bases, the J end by 1 base, with 13 bases between. CDR3 size: 15 residues. CDR3 residues: CASSRRGGGTDTQYF. The CDR3, as DNA: TGTGCCAGCAGCAGAAGGGGGGGGGGCACAGATACGCAGTATTTT. The full variable domain, completed using reference TRBV13 and TRBJ2-3, is AAGVIQSPRHLIKEKRETATLKCYPIPRHDTVYWYQQGPGQDPQFLISFYEKMQSDKGSIPDRFSAQQFSDYHSELNMSSLELGDSALYFCASSRRGGGTDTQYFGPGTRLTVL.

This clonotype was counted at least ten times. The CDR3 is CASSPPLRGEGNEQYF. Written as DNA, the CDR3 is TGTGCCAGCTCACCCCCCCTCAGGGGTGAGGGGAACGAGCAGTACTTC. The chain employs TRBV18 and TRBJ2-7, with D possibly being TRBD1 (6 bases). Germline V CDR1 and CDR2: KGHSH, LQKENI. Trimming took 3 bases from V and 5 from J, leaving 20 bases between them. The CDR3 contains 16 residues.

This clonotype appeared many times. The V and J genes are TRBV7-9 and TRBJ2-2; D not resolved. Deletions cut 0 bases from V and 0 bases from J, with 11 bases between. The germline gives CDR1 SEHNR, CDR2 FQNEAQ (reference sequence). The CDR3 extends over 17 amino acids. This CDR3 is CASSLASAHANTGELFF. The CDR3 DNA sequence: TGTGCCAGCAGCTTAGCGTCTGCCCACGCGAACACCGGGGAGCTGTTTTTT.

This CDR3 reads CASSEPNGGPYNEQFF. DNA of the CDR3: TGTGCCAGCAGCGAGCCTAACGGGGGGCCGTACAATGAGCAGTTCTTC. J is TRBJ2-1 and V is TRBV9; the D gene is possibly TRBD2 (7 bases). Germline V gives CDR1 SGDLS, CDR2 YYNGEE. The CDR3 consists of 16 residues. V was pared by 3 bases and J by 4 bases, with 17 bases between.

In regard to this clonotype: This may stem from a read error, because a much larger clone lies one nucleotide away. The V gene is TRBV7-9, the J gene TRBJ2-5, with 8 positions matching TRBD1. This CDR3 has 16 amino acids. Germline CDR1 SEHNR, CDR2 FQNEAQ (reference sequence). CDR3 in DNA: TGTGCCAGCAGCTTGGACGACAGGGGCTACCAAGAGATCCAGTACTTC. Translating gives CASSLDDRGYQEIQYF.

This clonotype was seen at least ten times. The rearrangement links TRBV27 to TRBJ1-1; 8 bases map to TRBD1. Trimming took 5 bases from V and 9 from J; bases not matched to a gene: 14. This CDR3 has 15 amino acids. Germline V lookup: CDR1 MNHEY, CDR2 SMNVEV (reference sequence). The CDR3 region has the DNA TGTGCCAGCAGTCCTAATAGAGCTCCCAGGGGGCAAGCTTTCTTT. This sequence encodes CASSPNRAPRGQAFF.

This clonotype was seen only a few times. The chain joins TRBV10-3 to TRBJ1-4; D possibly corresponds to TRBD1 (6 bases). Germline V lookup: CDR1 ENHRY, CDR2 SYGVKD. This CDR3 spans 13 amino acids. V lost 8 bases to trimming and J lost 3 bases, with 10 bases between them. CDR3 protein: CAIGQGSNEKLFF. CDR3 sequence (DNA): TGTGCCATCGGTCAGGGGTCTAATGAAAAACTGTTTTTT.

Only a few counts were recorded for this clonotype. This chain links TRBV27 with TRBJ1-5, with no clear D. This CDR3 spans 14 amino acids. Germline V gives CDR1 MNHEY, CDR2 SMNVEV (reference sequence). Between the trimmed V and J ends, which lost 3 bases and 3 bases, there was a span of 9 bases. This chain's CDR3 is CASSFGRHNQPQHF. CDR3 nucleotide sequence: TGTGCCAGCAGTTTCGGGCGGCACAATCAGCCCCAGCATTTT.

The chain uses TRBV19 and TRBJ2-5, with 10 bases lining up with TRBD1. The V gene end was trimmed by 9 bases and the J gene end by 0 bases; junction bases not matched to a gene: 19. Germline CDR1 LNHDA, CDR2 SQIVND (reference sequence). The CDR3 runs 19 residues. CDR3 in amino acids: CASYPTGTGVPWDQETQYF. The DNA of the CDR3 is TGTGCCAGCTACCCGACCGGGACAGGGGTCCCCTGGGACCAAGAGACCCAGTACTTC.

This clonotype was detected ten times or more. Here the CDR3 DNA reads TGTGCCAGCAAGAGGGACCTCAGCACAGATACGCAGTATTTT. Encoded protein: CASKRDLSTDTQYF. The chain links TRBV2 to TRBJ2-3; D may match TRBD1 or TRBD2 (5 bases each). Trimming pared 7 bases from V and 0 bases from J, leaving 11 bases between. Germline CDR1 SNHLY, CDR2 FYNNEI. CDR3 size: 14 residues.

The rearrangement uses TRBV19 and TRBJ2-1; a possible D gene is TRBD2 (5 bases). This CDR3 contains 14 residues. V lost 8 bases and J lost 6, with 17 bases in between. Germline V gene lookup returns CDR1 LNHDA and CDR2 SQIVND (reference sequence). The CDR3, as DNA: TGTGCCAGTCACCCCATCGGAGGTCCCAATGAGCAGTTCTTC. Its translation is CASHPIGGPNEQFF.

The table lists this clonotype with a count of one. The chain has TRBV11-2 and TRBJ2-7, with TRBD2 matching 8 bases. CDR1 and CDR2 from the germline V gene are SGHAT and FQNNGV. The CDR3 covers 14 residues. The V segment lost 6 bases and the J segment 2 bases; nucleotides outside the gene matches: 6. As DNA, the CDR3 is TGTGCCAGCAGGGATCCGGGGGGGACCTACGAGCAGTACTTC. Translation gives CASRDPGGTYEQYF.

Ten or more counts support this clonotype. The V and J genes are TRBV3-1 and TRBJ2-7; D unresolved. V gave up 1 base and J gave up 7 bases, with 5 bases separating them. The CDR3 is 11 amino acids. Germline V gives CDR1 LGHDT, CDR2 YNNKEL (reference sequence). CDR3 region: CASSQAGEQYF. The CDR3 nucleotides are TGTGCCAGCAGCCAAGCCGGGGAGCAGTACTTC.

This clonotype was seen only a few times. The chain uses TRBV20-1 and TRBJ1-6, with 9 bases fitting TRBD1. J gave up 8 bases and V 0 bases, and 11 bases lay outside the gene matches. Germline lookup yields CDR1 DFQATT and CDR2 SNEGSKA (reference sequence). The CDR3 loop spans 17 amino acids. CDR3 nucleotides: TGCAGTGCTAGAGATGGACAGGGGAGCGGGGATCATTCACCCCTCCACTTT. Translating gives CSARDGQGSGDHSPLHF.

Ten or more counts support this clonotype. The V and J genes are TRBV5-4 and TRBJ2-2; D possibly corresponds to TRBD2 (7 bases). Germline assignment: CDR1 SGHNT and CDR2 YYREEE (reference sequence). The CDR3 length is 14 residues. Trimming cost V 3 bases and J 7 bases, with 13 bases left between them. This chain's CDR3 is CASSSQGRGGELFF. Written as DNA, the CDR3 is TGTGCCAGCAGCTCGCAGGGGAGGGGCGGGGAGCTGTTTTTT.

Ten or more counts support this clonotype. The chain recombines TRBV11-2 with TRBJ2-7; tentatively, D is TRBD2 (5 bases). The ends were cut back, 4 bases at V and 2 bases at J, with 12 bases in the middle. The CDR3 sequence is 14 residues long. Germline lookup yields CDR1 SGHAT and CDR2 FQNNGV. This CDR3 is CASSYQDGTYEQYF. In DNA form, the CDR3 reads TGTGCCAGCAGCTATCAGGACGGGACCTACGAGCAGTACTTC. The variable domain in full, with the rest retrieved from reference TRBV11-2 and TRBJ2-7, is EAGVAQSPRYKIIEKRQSVAFWCNPISGHATLYWYQQILGQGPKLLIQFQNNGVVDDSQLPKDRFSAERLKGVDSTLKIQPAKLEDSAVYLCASSYQDGTYEQYFGPGTRLTVT.

This clonotype was seen ten or more times. The V and J genes are TRBV3-1 and TRBJ2-7; TRBD1 might be the D (5 bases). CDR1 and CDR2 from the germline V gene are LGHDT and YNNKEL (reference sequence). V was cut by 1 base and J by 7 bases, with 5 bases left in between. CDR3 length equals 11 residues. For the CDR3, the DNA is TGTGCCAGCAGCCAAGGGACAGAGCAGTACTTC. Protein product: CASSQGTEQYF.

This clonotype showed up many times. The chain carries TRBV11-2 and TRBJ2-2; TRBD2 matches at 7 bases. V lost 0 bases to trimming and J lost 2 bases; unmatched junction nucleotides: 6. This CDR3 has 17 residues. Germline values: CDR1 SGHAT, CDR2 FQNNGV. The CDR3 loop reads CASSLDLTSSNTGELFF. The CDR3 nucleotides are TGTGCCAGCAGCTTAGATCTGACTAGCTCCAACACCGGGGAGCTGTTTTTT.